This TCR beta chain was sequenced for a study of blood T cell repertoires in COVID-19. For the study at large: Some COVID-19 samples were acute and others convalescent; all came from the United States, Italy and Spain. The cDNA or gDNA used as material had been derived from T cells, B-cell-depleted T cells, or PBMCs.

Original methodology: The assay estimated nucleated cells by amplifying reference gene primers. Profiled with immunoSEQ multiplex PCR; TCRdb holds only in-frame clones, not every one. Clone size and V and J calls were adopted from that table, with D and trimming inferred from the DNA. The table has fewer than 55,000 clones, around 68% seen once. V was clipped by 5 bases and J by 1 base; unmatched bases: 16. Germline loops: CDR1 MNHEY, CDR2 SMNVEV (reference sequence). The CDR3 is 20 amino acids. The sample comprised peripheral blood. V usage is TRBV27 and J usage is TRBJ2-5; 13 positions agree with TRBD2. This TCR came from a woman aged 65 to 85 with acute or convalescent COVID-19. CDR3: CASSPSPRLAGGFAQETQYF. The CDR3 nucleotides read TGTGCCAGCAGTCCATCCCCCAGACTAGCGGGAGGTTTTGCCCAAGAGACCCAGTACTTC.